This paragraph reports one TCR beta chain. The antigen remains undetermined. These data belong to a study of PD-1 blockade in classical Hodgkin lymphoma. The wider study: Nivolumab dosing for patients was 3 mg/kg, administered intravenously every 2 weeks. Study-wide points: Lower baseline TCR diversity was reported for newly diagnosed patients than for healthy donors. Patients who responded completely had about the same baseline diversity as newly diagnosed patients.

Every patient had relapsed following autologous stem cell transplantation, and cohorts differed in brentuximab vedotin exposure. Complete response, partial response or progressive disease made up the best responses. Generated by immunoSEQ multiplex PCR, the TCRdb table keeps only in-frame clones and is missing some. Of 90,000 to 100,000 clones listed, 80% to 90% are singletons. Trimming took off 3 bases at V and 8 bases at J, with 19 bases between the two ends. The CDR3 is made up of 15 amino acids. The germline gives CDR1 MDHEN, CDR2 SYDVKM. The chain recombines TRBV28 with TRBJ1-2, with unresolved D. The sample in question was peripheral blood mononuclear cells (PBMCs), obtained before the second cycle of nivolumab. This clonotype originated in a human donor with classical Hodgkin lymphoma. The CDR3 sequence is CASSLRGGGWKGYTF. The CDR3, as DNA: TGTGCCAGCAGTTTGAGAGGTGGAGGGTGGAAGGGCTACACCTTC.